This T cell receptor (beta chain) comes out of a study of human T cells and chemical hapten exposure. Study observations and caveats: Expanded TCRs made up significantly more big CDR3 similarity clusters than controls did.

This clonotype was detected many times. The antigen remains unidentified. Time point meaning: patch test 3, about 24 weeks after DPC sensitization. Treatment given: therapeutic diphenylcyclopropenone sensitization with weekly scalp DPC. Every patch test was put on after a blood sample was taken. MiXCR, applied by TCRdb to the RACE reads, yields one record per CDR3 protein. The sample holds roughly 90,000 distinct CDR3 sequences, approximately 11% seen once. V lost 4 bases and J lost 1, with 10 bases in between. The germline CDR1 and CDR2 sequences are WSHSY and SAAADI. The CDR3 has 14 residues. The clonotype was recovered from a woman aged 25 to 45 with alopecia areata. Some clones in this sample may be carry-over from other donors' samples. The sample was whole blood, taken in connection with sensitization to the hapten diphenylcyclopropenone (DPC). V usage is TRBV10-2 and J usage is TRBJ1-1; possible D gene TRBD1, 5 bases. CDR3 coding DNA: TGCGCCAGCAGTGCGAGACAGCCGAACACTGAAGCTTTCTTT. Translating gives CASSARQPNTEAFF.